The clone carrying this T cell receptor beta chain has just one count. Its specificity is not known. The data are from a study of Graves' ophthalmopathy and Graves' hyperthyroidism. Amplifying from RNA transcripts, the study obtained TCR beta CDR3 regions. HTBI primers served in a first-round RT-PCR, which a second-round multiplex PCR followed. Via MiXCR, TCRdb re-called the multiplex PCR reads, giving one row per CDR3 protein. The profile covers under 800,000 distinct CDR3 sequences, with about a fifth appearing a single time and 7.1% taken by the ten largest. Germline V gene sequence: CDR1 MNHNS, CDR2 SASEGT. The CDR3 consists of 12 residues. Trimming removed 9 bases at V and 5 bases at J, with 14 bases between. Notes on the study in general: Ophthalmopathy progression was predicted with 65% to 71% sensitivity and 72.22% specificity. Thyroid clonotypes that were expanded above 0.001 frequency mostly also appeared in blood. Distinction of ophthalmopathy from stable hyperthyroidism by a 13-signature model reached roughly 85% sensitivity and 75% to 84% specificity.

Clinical symptoms, serum thyroxine, TRAb, thyroid ultrasound and orbital computed tomography formed the basis of diagnosis. This chain joins TRBV6-1 and TRBJ2-7; the D call may be TRBD1 or TRBD2 (5 bases each). The specimen sequenced was peripheral blood. The source is a woman aged 18-35 years with stable Graves' hyperthyroidism. Some clones in this sample may be carry-over from other donors' samples. The CDR3 DNA reads TGTGCCAGTCAGGGAAGGGGACACGAGCAGTACTTC. This encodes CASQGRGHEQYF.